The entry below gives a single T cell receptor (beta chain) sequence along with its context. Its antigen is undetermined. This specimen belongs to a study of T cell responses to AZD1222 COVID-19 vaccine. Study-wide results and limits: Nearly half of spike-specific TCRs reportedly target unmutated variant regions. With two AZD1222 doses given, Spike-specific TCR breadth and depth both rose. Spike regions recognized by vaccine-associated CD4 TCRs spanned the protein, led by 160-218 and 743-854. Only a handful of individuals given AZD1222 were seropositive at baseline.

TCRdb's copy holds only in-frame clones and misses some; the assay was immunoSEQ multiplex PCR. The repertoire holds about 170,000 clones, with 87% as singletons. The clonotype comes from an adult who received the AZD1222 COVID-19 vaccine. Sequences were derived from peripheral blood, sampled 28 days after the second AZD1222 dose.

The CDR3 sequence: CAISDVRGGKGETQYF. CDR3 DNA sequence: TGTGCCATCAGTGATGTGCGGGGAGGTAAAGGAGAGACCCAGTACTTC. The chain uses TRBV10-3 and TRBJ2-5, with D possibly matching TRBD2 (6 bases). The CDR3 totals 16 residues. Germline V lookup: CDR1 ENHRY, CDR2 SYGVKD. The V end lost 3 bases, the J end lost 4 bases, and 18 bases lay between the germline ends.